This record covers a single TCR beta chain. All participants had a single incident cervical HPV16 infection, and prevalent HPV16 infections were excluded. These data originate in a study of T cells in women clearing cervical HPV infection. For the study at large: Cases: HPV16-related CIN3 or worse on histology, a couple of invasive cancers.

The data were produced by immunoSEQ multiplex PCR, yet TCRdb's version contains in-frame clones alone and is incomplete. Recorded for this sample: 46,000 or so clones. The sample consisted of blood buffy coat. This TCR was sampled from a woman aged 18-70 years with a cervical HPV16 infection that either progressed to CIN3+ or cleared (not recorded which).

CDR3 region: CASSLFAGSYEQYF. The DNA read from the CDR3 is TGTGCCAGCAGCTTGTTCGCAGGCTCCTACGAG. V is TRBV5-6 and J is TRBJ2-7, with unresolved D. The read gets to within 3 residues of the CDR3 end, and the germline J gene fills in the rest. The germline CDR1 and CDR2 sequences are SGHDT and YYEEEE. CDR3 length: 14 amino acids. V was clipped by 1 base and J by 0 bases, with 8 bases between them.